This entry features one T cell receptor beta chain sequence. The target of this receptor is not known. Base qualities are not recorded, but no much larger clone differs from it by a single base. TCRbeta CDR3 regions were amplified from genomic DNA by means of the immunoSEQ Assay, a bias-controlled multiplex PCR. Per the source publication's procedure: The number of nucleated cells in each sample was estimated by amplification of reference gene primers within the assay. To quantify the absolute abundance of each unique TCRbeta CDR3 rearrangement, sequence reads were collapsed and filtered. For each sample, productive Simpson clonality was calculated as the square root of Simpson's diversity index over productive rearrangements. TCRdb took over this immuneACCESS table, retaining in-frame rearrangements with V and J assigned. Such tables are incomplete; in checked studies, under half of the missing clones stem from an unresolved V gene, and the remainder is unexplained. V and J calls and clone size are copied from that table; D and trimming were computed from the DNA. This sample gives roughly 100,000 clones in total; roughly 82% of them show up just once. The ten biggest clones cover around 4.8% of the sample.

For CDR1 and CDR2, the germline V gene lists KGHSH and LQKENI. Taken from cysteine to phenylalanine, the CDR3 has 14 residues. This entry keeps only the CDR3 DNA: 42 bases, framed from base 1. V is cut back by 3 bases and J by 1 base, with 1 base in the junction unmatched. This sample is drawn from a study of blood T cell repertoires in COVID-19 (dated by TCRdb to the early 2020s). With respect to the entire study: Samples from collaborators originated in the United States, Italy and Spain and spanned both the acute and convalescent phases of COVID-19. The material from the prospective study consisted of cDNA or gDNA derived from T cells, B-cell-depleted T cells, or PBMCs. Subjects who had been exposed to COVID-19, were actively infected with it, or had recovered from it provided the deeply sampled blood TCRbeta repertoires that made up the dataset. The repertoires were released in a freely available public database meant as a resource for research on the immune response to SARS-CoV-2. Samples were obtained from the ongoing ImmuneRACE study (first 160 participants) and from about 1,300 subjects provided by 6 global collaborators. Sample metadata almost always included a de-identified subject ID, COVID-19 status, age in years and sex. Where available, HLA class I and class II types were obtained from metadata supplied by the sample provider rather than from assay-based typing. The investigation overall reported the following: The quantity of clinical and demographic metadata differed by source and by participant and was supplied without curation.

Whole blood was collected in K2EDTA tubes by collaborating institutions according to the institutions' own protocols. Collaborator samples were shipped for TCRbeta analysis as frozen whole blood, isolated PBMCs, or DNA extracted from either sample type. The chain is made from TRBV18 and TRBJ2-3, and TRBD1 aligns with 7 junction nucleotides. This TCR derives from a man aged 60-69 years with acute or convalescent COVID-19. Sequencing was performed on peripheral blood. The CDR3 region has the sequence CASSPDRGTDTQYF. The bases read TGTGCCAGCTCACCCGACAGGGGCACAGATACGCAGTATTTT.